The 32 T cell receptor beta chains listed next were all sequenced from one sample in a study of OX40 agonist ivuxolimab in advanced cancers. Sequenced by immunoSEQ multiplex PCR; TCRdb stores in-frame clones only, minus some. The data show about 69,000 clones, approximately 90% seen once. The sample consisted of CD4+ or CD8+ T cells sorted from blood, taken in a trial of the OX40 agonist ivuxolimab. These receptors all come from an adult with an advanced solid tumor such as melanoma, head and neck, liver or kidney cancer.

Here the CDR3 reads CATSRDRGNYGYTF. CDR3 nucleotides: TGTGCCACCAGCAGAGACAGGGGGAACTATGGCTACACCTTC. This rearrangement joins TRBV15 to TRBJ1-2, with 7 bases lining up with TRBD1. CDR3 size: 14 residues. From germline, CDR1 is LNHNV and CDR2 YYDKDF (reference sequence). The V segment lost 0 bases and the J segment 2 bases; nucleotides outside the gene matches: 0.

The chain employs TRBV19 and TRBJ1-2; unclear D gene. The CDR3 contains 10 residues. Trimming cost V 10 bases and J 1 base, with 4 bases left between them. Germline values: CDR1 LNHDA, CDR2 SQIVND (reference sequence). Here the CDR3 reads CATFNYGYTF. The CDR3 bases are TGTGCCACATTTAACTATGGCTACACCTTC.

The chain couples TRBV5-6 to TRBJ1-5; D is possibly TRBD1 (5 bases). The CDR3 totals 17 residues. Germline V gives CDR1 SGHDT, CDR2 YYEEEE. V was trimmed by 0 bases and J by 0 bases, leaving 13 bases between them. CDR3 DNA: TGTGCCAGCAGCTTGGCGGGTTGGGGGGGTAGCAATCAGCCCCAGCATTTT. It yields the protein CASSLAGWGGSNQPQHF.

This chain joins TRBV28 and TRBJ1-2; possibly TRBD1 for D (5 bases). The CDR3 covers 14 residues. CDR1 and CDR2 (germline): MDHEN, SYDVKM. The germline V and J ends were trimmed by 7 bases and 2 bases, with 14 bases remaining between them. As DNA, the CDR3 is TGTGCCAGCAATTACGGGGGTTCCAACTATGGCTACACCTTC. Its translation: CASNYGGSNYGYTF.

CDR3 sequence reads: CASSDAGGRVEKLFF. The CDR3 DNA reads as TGTGCCAGCAGCGACGCAGGGGGGCGAGTGGAAAAACTGTTTTTT. This chain connects TRBV5-6 to TRBJ1-4; TRBD1 aligns across 7 bases. Trimming took 4 bases from V and 8 from J; bases not matched to a gene: 11. The CDR3 is 15 residues long. In germline, CDR1 is SGHDT, CDR2 YYEEEE.

CDR3: CAHTRVYGNQPQHF. The CDR3 DNA sequence: TGTGCCCACACAAGGGTTTATGGCAATCAGCCCCAGCATTTT. This chain connects TRBV27 to TRBJ1-5; D ambiguous. The V end lost 11 bases, the J end lost 2 bases, and 16 bases lay between the germline ends. This CDR3 spans 14 amino acids. Germline CDR1 reads MNHEY; CDR2 reads SMNVEV (reference sequence).

This chain joins TRBV25-1 and TRBJ1-3, with a tentative D call TRBD1 (5 bases). V was trimmed by 1 base and J by 0 bases, leaving 7 bases between them. Germline V gene lookup returns CDR1 MGHDK and CDR2 SYGVNS. The length of the CDR3 is 15 residues. The CDR3 sequence: CASSEFGGSGNTIYF. CDR3 in DNA: TGTGCCAGCAGTGAATTCGGGGGCTCTGGAAACACCATATATTTT.

CDR3 DNA sequence: TGTGCCAGTCATACTAGCGGGAGAACGGTAGGGAATGAGCAGTTCTTC. As protein: CASHTSGRTVGNEQFF. The chain is built from TRBV19 and TRBJ2-1; 11 bases align to TRBD2. V shed 8 bases, J shed 7 bases, and the junction held 13 bases outside the gene matches. The CDR3 is made up of 16 amino acids. Germline V gene sequence: CDR1 LNHDA, CDR2 SQIVND (reference sequence).

The chain is built from TRBV6-6 and TRBJ2-7; TRBD1 is a possible D gene (5 bases). The CDR3 sequence is 12 residues long. CDR1 is MNHNY and CDR2 is SVGAGI in the germline V gene (reference sequence). Trimming shortened V by 6 bases and J by 4 bases, and 10 bases separated the two germline ends. The chain's CDR3 is CASRHQGYEQYF. CDR3 nucleotides: TGTGCCAGCAGACACCAGGGATACGAGCAGTACTTC.

This clone was detected a few times. The chain's CDR3 is CASSEIGQGGEKLFF. The CDR3 DNA reads TGTGCCAGCAGTGAAATAGGGCAGGGAGGGGAAAAACTGTTTTTT. This chain links TRBV2 with TRBJ1-4; maybe TRBD1 (5 bases). Germline CDR1 is SNHLY and CDR2 is FYNNEI. The V gene lost 2 bases and the J gene lost 8 bases, with 15 bases spanning the gap. CDR3 length equals 15 residues.

V gene TRBV28 combines with J gene TRBJ2-7; 10 bases fit TRBD2. V shed 6 bases, J shed 0 bases, and the junction held 2 bases outside the gene matches. The CDR3 is made up of 14 amino acids. Germline CDR1 MDHEN, CDR2 SYDVKM. CDR3 protein: CASSPSGSSYEQYF. CDR3 sequence (DNA): TGTGCCAGCAGCCCTAGCGGGAGCTCCTACGAGCAGTACTTC.

This clone came up once. The chain uses TRBV5-4 and TRBJ2-2, with 10 positions matching TRBD2. The trim removed 4 bases at V and 3 bases at J, leaving 12 bases unmatched. The CDR3 sequence is 18 residues long. The germline V gene has CDR1 SGHNT and CDR2 YYREEE (reference sequence). The CDR3 nucleotides are TGTGCCAGCAGCGGGAAGACTAGCGGGTCTTTCGACACCGGGGAGCTGTTTTTT. This gives the protein CASSGKTSGSFDTGELFF.

The CDR3 region is CASSQIFGQGISGNTIYF. CDR3 bases: TGCGCCAGCAGCCAGATATTCGGACAGGGAATCTCTGGAAACACCATATATTTT. V usage is TRBV4-1 and J usage is TRBJ1-3, with TRBD1 identical over 8 bases. V was clipped by 3 bases and J by 0 bases; unmatched bases: 10. Per the germline V gene, CDR1 is MGHRA and CDR2 is YSYEKL. This CDR3 spans 18 amino acids.

The V call is TRBV7-9, the J call TRBJ1-6, with D unresolved. V was trimmed by 3 bases and J by 8 bases, leaving 14 bases between them. The CDR3 runs 15 residues. The germline V gene has CDR1 SEHNR and CDR2 FQNEAQ (reference sequence). The chain's CDR3 is CASSLGSLSHSPLHF. CDR3 DNA: TGTGCCAGCAGCTTGGGTTCCCTCTCCCATTCACCCCTCCACTTT.

This clone was counted a few times. The V gene is TRBV6-5, the J gene TRBJ2-2; weak D call: TRBD1 (5 bases). Germline V lookup: CDR1 MNHEY, CDR2 SVGAGI. The CDR3 length is 15 residues. Trimming shortened V by 1 base and J by 5 bases, and 11 bases separated the two germline ends. CDR3 region: CASSYLDIGTGELFF. The DNA for the CDR3 is TGTGCCAGCAGTTACTTGGACATCGGGACCGGGGAGCTGTTTTTT.

The chain employs TRBV6-1 and TRBJ2-5, with D unclear. The V end was cut by 0 bases, the J end by 4 bases, with 12 bases between. Germline CDR1 MNHNS, CDR2 SASEGT. This CDR3 has 15 residues. The CDR3 coding sequence is TGTGCCAGCAGTGAAGCGTATTCGTCGTTAGAGACCCAGTACTTC. This encodes CASSEAYSSLETQYF.

The V gene is TRBV10-1, the J gene TRBJ2-5; 7 nucleotides match TRBD2. Germline CDR1 is WNHNN and CDR2 is SYGVQD (reference sequence). V was pared by 4 bases and J by 5 bases, with 7 bases of the junction left unmatched. CDR3 size: 14 residues. CDR3 sequence reads: CASSAGGSRETQYF. The CDR3 nucleotides are TGCGCCAGCAGTGCTGGCGGGAGTCGGGAGACCCAGTACTTC.

The chain combines TRBV5-5 with TRBJ2-1, with 10 bases aligning to TRBD2. CDR3 length: 15 residues. CDR1 SGHKS and CDR2 YYEKEE come from the germline V gene (reference sequence). Trimming took 0 bases from V and 7 from J; bases not matched to a gene: 4. The CDR3 loop reads CASSLGLAGANEQFF. CDR3 DNA sequence: TGTGCCAGCAGCTTGGGGCTAGCGGGAGCAAATGAGCAGTTCTTC.

V and J are TRBV10-2 and TRBJ2-2; TRBD1 aligns across 8 bases. J lost 5 bases, V lost 5 bases, and 4 bases had no gene match. This CDR3 contains 14 residues. The germline CDR1 and CDR2 sequences are WSHSY and SAAADI. CDR3 in amino acids: CASSKTGGTGELFF. The CDR3 nucleotides are TGCGCCAGCAGTAAAACAGGGGGGACCGGGGAGCTGTTTTTT.

V is TRBV18 and J is TRBJ1-5; D gene uncertain. Germline CDR1 KGHSH, CDR2 LQKENI. V lost 2 bases and J lost 9, with 14 bases in between. This CDR3 has 14 residues. The CDR3 region has the DNA TGTGCCAGCTCACCAGACGACAATCGCCGGCCCCAGCATTTT. Translating gives CASSPDDNRRPQHF.

The chain carries TRBV2 and TRBJ2-6; D gene ambiguous. V dropped 3 bases and J dropped 0 bases, with 9 bases sitting between them. The CDR3 is made up of 16 amino acids. Germline V gene data show CDR1 as SNHLY and CDR2 as FYNNEI. The CDR3 spells CASSEVARSGANVLTF. The CDR3 DNA reads as TGTGCCAGCAGTGAGGTTGCTCGCTCTGGGGCCAACGTCCTGACTTTC.

The chain is built from TRBV19 and TRBJ2-3; 7 bases match TRBD2. With 3 bases clipped from V and 5 bases from J, the junction kept 8 bases outside the gene matches. The CDR3 is 15 amino acids. Germline CDR1 LNHDA, CDR2 SQIVND (reference sequence). The CDR3 is CASSIGGSTEDTQYF. The CDR3 DNA follows: TGTGCCAGTAGTATCGGCGGGAGTACGGAAGATACGCAGTATTTT.

The V and J genes are TRBV7-6 and TRBJ2-7; 10 nucleotides match TRBD1. The germline CDR1 and CDR2 sequences are SGHVS and FNYEAQ. After removal of 5 bases from V and 5 bases from J, the junction contained 12 bases not matched to a gene. This CDR3 comprises 16 residues. CDR3 residues: CASSDKLRTGGNEQYF. CDR3 in DNA: TGTGCCAGCAGCGATAAACTTCGGACAGGGGGGAACGAGCAGTACTTC.

This sequence joins TRBV23-1 and TRBJ1-3, with a weak D call TRBD1 (5 bases). TRBV23-1 is noted as an ORF with a role that remains uncertain. This CDR3 contains 16 residues. Between the trimmed V and J ends, which lost 7 bases and 1 base, there was a span of 17 bases. This CDR3 reads CASTHSPRASGNTIYF. The CDR3 bases are TGCGCCAGCACCCACTCGCCCAGGGCTTCTGGAAACACCATATATTTT.

V is TRBV5-6 and J is TRBJ1-2; no clear D. Germline V gene data show CDR1 as SGHDT and CDR2 as YYEEEE. V lost 0 bases to trimming and J lost 4 bases, with 10 bases between them. CDR3 size: 14 residues. In DNA form, the CDR3 reads TGTGCCAGCAGCTTGGACGGGTACCGCTATGGCTACACCTTC. Its protein product is CASSLDGYRYGYTF.

V and J are TRBV10-3 and TRBJ2-7; no firm D call. The germline V gene encodes CDR1 ENHRY and CDR2 SYGVKD. Between the trimmed V and J ends, which lost 8 bases and 5 bases, there was a span of 13 bases. The CDR3 length is 12 residues. DNA for the CDR3: TGTGCCATCGGGCGGCGAAAGGACGAGCAGTACTTC. Translation: CAIGRRKDEQYF.

V gene TRBV4-2 combines with J gene TRBJ2-7, with 9 bases matching TRBD2. V shed 0 bases, J shed 3 bases, and the junction held 6 bases outside the gene matches. Germline V gene sequence: CDR1 LGHNA, CDR2 YNFKEQ. The CDR3 sequence is 16 residues long. CDR3 in amino acids: CASSQELREGRYEQYF. CDR3 DNA sequence: TGTGCCAGCAGCCAAGAGTTGCGGGAGGGCCGCTACGAGCAGTACTTC.

This sequence joins TRBV30 and TRBJ1-3; the D gene is possibly TRBD1 (6 bases). This CDR3 region has 13 residues. The germline CDR1 and CDR2 sequences are GTSNPN and SVGIG (reference sequence). Trimming took off 2 bases at V and 2 bases at J, with 7 bases between the two ends. The DNA of the CDR3 is TGTGCCTGGAGTTCAGGGGCTGGAAACACCATATATTTT. Its translation: CAWSSGAGNTIYF.

This chain connects TRBV28 to TRBJ2-7; no reliable D call. This CDR3 is 12 amino acids long. The V gene's germline CDR1 is MDHEN and CDR2 SYDVKM. Trimming removed 2 bases from V and 1 base from J, with 3 bases in between. CDR3 in DNA: TGTGCCAGCAGTTTAGGGTCCTACGAGCAGTACTTC. Amino acid sequence: CASSLGSYEQYF.

The V and J genes are TRBV19 and TRBJ2-3; a possible D gene is TRBD2 (6 bases). Germline lookup yields CDR1 LNHDA and CDR2 SQIVND (reference sequence). Trimming shortened V by 3 bases and J by 1 base, and 11 bases separated the two germline ends. CDR3 length equals 15 residues. The CDR3 region is CASSMSASGTDTQYF. The CDR3 coding sequence is TGTGCCAGTAGTATGAGCGCTAGCGGCACAGATACGCAGTATTTT.

V gene TRBV5-6 combines with J gene TRBJ2-1, with TRBD1 matching over 7 bases. Germline V CDR1 and CDR2: SGHDT, YYEEEE. V trimming: 6 bases; J trimming: 6 bases; junction bases outside the gene matches: 9. The CDR3 runs to 14 residues. The CDR3 sequence: CASTRVTGFNEQFF. The CDR3 bases are TGTGCCAGCACCCGAGTGACAGGGTTCAATGAGCAGTTCTTC.

The chain recombines TRBV11-2 with TRBJ2-7; D gene uncertain. V gave up 0 bases and J gave up 3 bases, with 6 bases separating them. Germline CDR1 and CDR2: SGHAT and FQNNGV. The CDR3 runs 13 residues. CDR3 amino acids: CASSLDWVYEQYF. The CDR3 coding sequence is TGTGCCAGCAGCTTAGATTGGGTCTACGAGCAGTACTTC.